This T cell receptor (beta chain) is drawn from a study of response to subunit inactivated influenza vaccine. TCRdb ran MiXCR on the RT-PCR reads and lists one entry per CDR3 protein. The data show 750,000 to 850,000 distinct CDR3 sequences, with about a fifth seen just once and approximately 10% held by the top ten. CDR3 size: 15 residues. V lost 4 bases to trimming and J lost 6 bases; unmatched junction nucleotides: 9. The germline V gene encodes CDR1 SGHTA and CDR2 FQGNSA. This TCR came from a man aged 50-60 years who received an inactivated influenza vaccine. The chain uses TRBV7-2 and TRBJ1-1, with 9 nucleotides matching TRBD1. Source: PBMCs from blood, taken 5 to 6 days after vaccination. The CDR3 nucleotides read TGTGCCAGCAGCTATACAGGGGGCGCCGGGTCTGAAGCTTTCTTT. It specifies CASSYTGGAGSEAFF. Supplemented by reference TRBV7-2 and TRBJ1-1, the full variable domain reads GAGVSQSPSNKVTEKGKDVELRCDPISGHTALYWYRQSLGQGLEFLIYFQGNSAPDKSGLPSDRFSAERTGGSVSTLTIQRTQQEDSAVYLCASSYTGGAGSEAFFGQGTRLTVV.